The sequence of this TCR beta chain was determined in a study of CD8+CD57+ T cells in acquired aplastic anemia. Study background: The average for DNA from sorted CD4+ and CD8+ cells was roughly 3 ug. General study findings and limits: Common to patients and controls were around 30 CD8+ CDR3 sequences.

The CDR3 sequence is 14 residues long. The V gene end was trimmed by 0 bases and the J gene end by 13 bases; junction bases not matched to a gene: 10. The germline V gene encodes CDR1 SEHNR and CDR2 FQNEAQ (reference sequence). A remark on this clonotype: Antigen unknown.

The sequenced patients had an expansion of CD8+CD57+ cells seen by flow cytometry. With no exception, the patients had severe acquired aplastic anemia. CDR3 and TCR beta VDJ profiling relied on genomic DNA as the template. MiXCR, applied by TCRdb to the reads, yields one record per CDR3 protein. The sample contains more than 250,000 distinct CDR3 sequences, 65% to 90% of which appear only once. Sample: sorted CD4+, CD8+, or CD8+CD57+ T cells (not recorded which) from PBMCs. This TCR derives from a human donor with aplastic anemia. The gene calls are TRBV7-9 and TRBJ2-3; 7 nucleotides agree with TRBD2. The CDR3, as DNA: TGTGCCAGCAGCTTAGCAAGAGGTCGGGGGAGGGAGTATTTT. Its protein is CASSLARGRGREYF.